This is a list of T cell receptor beta chains from one sample in a study of shared clonotypes between healthy human individuals. Clones were read by immunoSEQ multiplex PCR, and TCRdb kept only the in-frame ones, dropping some. The table has over a million clones, approximately 68% seen once. Sequencing used memory CD4+ T cells sorted from blood. All receptors derive from a man aged 18 to 30 in good health. The CDR3 runs from the conserved cysteine through the conserved F or W. A D gene is named only where the DNA matches it firmly. Only part of the rows carry a size: once, few, many, or a class if the clone is expanded.

>TRBV6-6|NA|TRBJ1-1|few|11
CASSYSAEAFF
TGTGCCAGCAGTTACTCAGCAGAAGCTTTCTTT
>TRBV6-5|NA|TRBJ2-3|NA|14
CASSRRDFTDTQYF
TGTGCCAGCAGTCGACGGGACTTTACAGATACGCAGTATTTT
>TRBV11-2|NA|TRBJ1-2|NA|14
CASSLVSQGYGYTF
TGTGCCAGCAGCTTAGTCTCACAGGGCTATGGCTACACCTTC
>TRBV4-1|NA|TRBJ2-3|NA|15
CASSQGQQSTDTQYF
TGCGCCAGCAGCCAAGGACAGCAGAGCACAGATACGCAGTATTTT
>TRBV28|TRBD1|TRBJ1-5|NA|15
CASSLPLGQHQPQHF
TGTGCCAGCAGTCTCCCCCTGGGACAGCATCAGCCCCAGCATTTT
>TRBV2|NA|TRBJ2-3|NA|14
CASLNRGLTDTQYF
TGTGCCAGCCTTAACAGGGGACTCACAGATACGCAGTATTTT
>TRBV7-9|NA|TRBJ2-7|many|14
CASSPQGGSYEQYF
TGTGCCAGCAGCCCCCAGGGCGGCTCCTACGAGCAGTACTTC
>TRBV27|NA|TRBJ2-3|NA|12
CASRGPGDTQYF
TGTGCCAGCCGGGGTCCCGGAGATACGCAGTATTTT
>TRBV6-5|NA|TRBJ2-7|NA|15
CASSYGGSSVYEQYF
TGTGCCAGCAGTTACGGTGGTTCTAGCGTTTACGAGCAGTACTTC
>TRBV5-6|NA|TRBJ2-2|few|16
CASSLWQARNTGELFF
TGTGCCAGCAGCTTGTGGCAGGCCAGGAACACCGGGGAGCTGTTTTTT
>TRBV10-2|NA|TRBJ2-7|NA|17
CASLDSALHYGSYEQYF
TGCGCCAGCCTGGACTCAGCGCTTCATTACGGCTCCTACGAGCAGTACTTC
>TRBV2|TRBD1|TRBJ1-5|NA|14
CASSGTGGNQPQHF
TGTGCCAGCAGTGGTACAGGGGGCAATCAGCCCCAGCATTTT
>TRBV5-4|TRBD2|TRBJ2-1|NA|16
CASSISGGASRNEQFF
TGTGCCAGCAGCATTAGCGGGGGGGCTAGTAGGAATGAGCAGTTCTTC
>TRBV5-1|NA|TRBJ1-4|NA|15
CASSSGILSNEKLFF
TGCGCCAGCAGTTCAGGGATCCTGTCTAATGAAAAACTGTTTTTT
>TRBV5-6|NA|TRBJ2-1|NA|15
CASSFRRASYNEQFF
TGTGCCAGCAGCTTTCGGAGGGCCTCCTACAATGAGCAGTTCTTC
>TRBV27|NA|TRBJ1-2|many|14
CASSLWGRVGGYTF
TGTGCCAGCAGTTTATGGGGCAGGGTAGGTGGCTACACCTTC
>TRBV7-2|NA|TRBJ1-1|medium-sized|13
CASSPGQNTEAFF
TGTGCCAGCAGCCCGGGACAGAACACTGAAGCTTTCTTT
>TRBV30|NA|TRBJ2-3|NA|13
CAWRVASTDTQYF
TGTGCCTGGAGGGTAGCTAGCACAGATACGCAGTATTTT
>TRBV18|NA|TRBJ1-5|NA|14
CASSPLDSNQPQHF
TGTGCCAGCTCACCCCTTGATAGCAATCAGCCCCAGCATTTT
>TRBV2|TRBD1|TRBJ1-1|NA|16
CASSPRTGGLNTEAFF
TGTGCCAGCAGCCCTAGGACAGGGGGATTGAACACTGAAGCTTTCTTT